This T cell receptor beta chain was captured by sequencing in a study of control samples from healthy donors and cancer patients (dated by TCRdb to about 2020). To prepare the library, the immunoSEQ multiplex PCR assay was applied. Entries here come from immuneACCESS through TCRdb and include only in-frame sequences with V and J called. Some clones fail to appear in such tables; in the studies checked, an unresolved V gene covers under half of the shortfall, and the cause of the remainder is unknown. Here the sample has about 52,000 clones; 95% occur a single time. The ten most abundant clones make up approximately 2.4% of the sample. Remarks on this clone: Its cognate antigen has yet to be identified. There are no base qualities to consult, and no much larger clone falls within one base.

CDR1 and CDR2 were assigned from the germline V gene as ENHRY and SYGVKD. V is shortened by 0 bases, J by 6 bases, and the region joining them spans 14 bases. Including cysteine and phenylalanine, the CDR3 has 16 amino acids. Only CDR3 DNA is held: 48 bases, read in frame from base 1. This receptor chain uses TRBV10-3 and TRBJ1-4; TRBD1 is a possible D gene, resting on 6 matching bases. Specimen: blood. This sequence originates from a man in his thirties or forties in good health. The CDR3 reads as follows: CAISESGYREDEKLFF. The sequenced DNA: TGTGCCATCAGTGAGTCGGGGTACAGGGAAGATGAAAAACTGTTTTTT.